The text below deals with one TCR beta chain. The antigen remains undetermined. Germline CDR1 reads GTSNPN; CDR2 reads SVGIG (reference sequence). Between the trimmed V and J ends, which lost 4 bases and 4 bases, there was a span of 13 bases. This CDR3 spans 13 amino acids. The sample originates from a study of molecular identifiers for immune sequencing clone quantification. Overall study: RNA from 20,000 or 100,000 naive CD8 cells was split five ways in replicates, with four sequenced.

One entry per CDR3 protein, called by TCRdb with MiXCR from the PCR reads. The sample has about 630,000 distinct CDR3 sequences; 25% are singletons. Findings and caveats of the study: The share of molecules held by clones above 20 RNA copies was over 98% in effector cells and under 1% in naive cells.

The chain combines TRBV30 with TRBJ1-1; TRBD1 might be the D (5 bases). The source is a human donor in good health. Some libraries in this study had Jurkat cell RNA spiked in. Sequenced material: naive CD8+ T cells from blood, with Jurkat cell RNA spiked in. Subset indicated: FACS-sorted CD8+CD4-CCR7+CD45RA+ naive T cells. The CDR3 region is CAWTGTVSTEAFF. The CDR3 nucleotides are TGTGCCTGGACCGGGACGGTGAGCACTGAAGCTTTCTTT.